This TCR beta chain was recovered during a study of blood T cell repertoires in COVID-19. This clone was detected only once. Germline loops: CDR1 KGHDR, CDR2 SFDVKD. V shed 5 bases and J 8 bases; nucleotides not matched to a gene: 15. The CDR3 length is 17 residues. Some clones are missing from TCRdb's copy, which holds only in-frame ones; the method was immunoSEQ multiplex PCR. This table holds some 670,000 clones, just under 90% found once. The chain couples TRBV24-1 to TRBJ2-4; the match to TRBD1 covers 9 bases. This TCR derives from a woman in her late teens or twenties with acute or convalescent COVID-19. Specimen: peripheral blood. The CDR3 DNA sequence: TGTGCCACCAGTGGTCCGGGACAGGGACAATACGGGCACATTCAGTACTTC. Protein sequence: CATSGPGQGQYGHIQYF.